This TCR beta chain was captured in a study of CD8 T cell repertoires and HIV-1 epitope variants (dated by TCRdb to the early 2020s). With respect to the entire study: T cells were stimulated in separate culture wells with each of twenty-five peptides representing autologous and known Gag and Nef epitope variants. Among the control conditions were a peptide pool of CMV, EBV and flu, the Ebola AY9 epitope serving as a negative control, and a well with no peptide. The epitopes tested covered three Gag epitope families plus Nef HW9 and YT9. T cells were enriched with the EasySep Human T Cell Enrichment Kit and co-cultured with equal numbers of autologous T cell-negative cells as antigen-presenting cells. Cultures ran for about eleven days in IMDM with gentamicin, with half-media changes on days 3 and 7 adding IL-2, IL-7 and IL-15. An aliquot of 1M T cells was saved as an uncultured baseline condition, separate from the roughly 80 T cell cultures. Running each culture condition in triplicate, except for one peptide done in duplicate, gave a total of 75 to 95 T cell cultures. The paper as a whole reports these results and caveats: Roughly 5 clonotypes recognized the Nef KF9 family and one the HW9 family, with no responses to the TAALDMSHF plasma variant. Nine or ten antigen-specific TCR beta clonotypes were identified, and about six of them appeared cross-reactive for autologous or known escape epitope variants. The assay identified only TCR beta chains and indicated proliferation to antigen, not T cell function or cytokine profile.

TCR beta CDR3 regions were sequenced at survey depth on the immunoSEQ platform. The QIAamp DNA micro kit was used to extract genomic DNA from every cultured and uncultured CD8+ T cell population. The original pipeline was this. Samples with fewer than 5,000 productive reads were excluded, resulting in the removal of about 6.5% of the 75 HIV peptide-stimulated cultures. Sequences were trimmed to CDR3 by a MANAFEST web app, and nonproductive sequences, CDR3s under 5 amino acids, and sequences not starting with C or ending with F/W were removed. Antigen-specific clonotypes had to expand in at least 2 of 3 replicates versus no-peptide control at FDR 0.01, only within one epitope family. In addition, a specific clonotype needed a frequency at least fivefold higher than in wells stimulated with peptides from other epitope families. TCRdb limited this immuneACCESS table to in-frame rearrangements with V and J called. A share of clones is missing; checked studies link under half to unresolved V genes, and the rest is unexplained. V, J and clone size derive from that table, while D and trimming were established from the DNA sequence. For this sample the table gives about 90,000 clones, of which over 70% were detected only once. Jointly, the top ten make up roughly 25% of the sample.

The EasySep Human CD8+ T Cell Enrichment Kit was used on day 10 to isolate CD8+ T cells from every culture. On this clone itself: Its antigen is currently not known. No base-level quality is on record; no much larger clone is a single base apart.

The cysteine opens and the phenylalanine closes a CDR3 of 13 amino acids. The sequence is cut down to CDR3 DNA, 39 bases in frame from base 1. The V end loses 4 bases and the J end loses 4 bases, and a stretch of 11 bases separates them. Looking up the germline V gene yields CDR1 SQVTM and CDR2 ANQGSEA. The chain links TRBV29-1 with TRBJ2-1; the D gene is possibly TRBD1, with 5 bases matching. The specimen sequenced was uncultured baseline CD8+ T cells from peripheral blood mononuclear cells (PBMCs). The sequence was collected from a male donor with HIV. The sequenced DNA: TGCAGCGTTGCCCCGACAGTATACAATGAGCAGTTCTTC. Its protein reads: CSVAPTVYNEQFF.